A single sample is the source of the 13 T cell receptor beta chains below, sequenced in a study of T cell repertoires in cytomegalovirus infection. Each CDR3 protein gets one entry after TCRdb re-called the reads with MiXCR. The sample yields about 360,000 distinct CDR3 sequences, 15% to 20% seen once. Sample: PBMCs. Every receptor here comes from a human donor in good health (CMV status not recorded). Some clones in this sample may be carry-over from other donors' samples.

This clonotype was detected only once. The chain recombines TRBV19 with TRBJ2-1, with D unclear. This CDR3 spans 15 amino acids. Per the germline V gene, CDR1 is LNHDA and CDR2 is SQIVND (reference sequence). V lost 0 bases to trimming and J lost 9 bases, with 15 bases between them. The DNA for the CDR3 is TGTGCCAGTAGTATAGAAGGGCCGGCCTCCAGTGAGCAGTTCTTC. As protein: CASSIEGPASSEQFF. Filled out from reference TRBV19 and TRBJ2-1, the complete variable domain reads DGGITQSPKYLFRKEGQNVTLSCEQNLNHDAMYWYRQDPGQGLRLIYYSQIVNDFQKGDIAEGYSVSREKKESFPLTVTSAQKNPTAFYLCASSIEGPASSEQFFGPGTRLTVL.

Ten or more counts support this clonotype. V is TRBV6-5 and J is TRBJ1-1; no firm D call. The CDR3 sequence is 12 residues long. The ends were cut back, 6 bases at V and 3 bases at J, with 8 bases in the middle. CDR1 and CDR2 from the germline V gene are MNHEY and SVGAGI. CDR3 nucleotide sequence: TGTGCCAGCAGCGACACAGACACTGAAGCTTTCTTT. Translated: CASSDTDTEAFF.

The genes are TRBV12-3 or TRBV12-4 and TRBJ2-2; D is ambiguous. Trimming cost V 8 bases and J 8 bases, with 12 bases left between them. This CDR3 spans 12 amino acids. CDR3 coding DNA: TGTGCCAGCCGGAACTCCTTTGGGGAGCTGTTTTTT. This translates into CASRNSFGELFF.

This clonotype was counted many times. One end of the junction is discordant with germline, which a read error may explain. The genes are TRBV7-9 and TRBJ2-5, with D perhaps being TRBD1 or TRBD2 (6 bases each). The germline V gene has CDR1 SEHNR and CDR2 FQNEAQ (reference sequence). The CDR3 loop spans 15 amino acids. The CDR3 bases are TGTGCCAGCGGCTCGGGGGCACTACTCCAAGAAACCCAGTACTTC. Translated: CASGSGALLQETQYF.

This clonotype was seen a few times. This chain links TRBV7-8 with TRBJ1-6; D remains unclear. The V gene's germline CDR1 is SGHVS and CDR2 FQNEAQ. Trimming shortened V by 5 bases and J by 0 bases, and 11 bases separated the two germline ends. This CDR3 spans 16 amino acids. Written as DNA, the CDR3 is TGTGCCAGCAGCGCCGGGCGGAGCTCCTATAATTCACCCCTCCACTTT. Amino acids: CASSAGRSSYNSPLHF.

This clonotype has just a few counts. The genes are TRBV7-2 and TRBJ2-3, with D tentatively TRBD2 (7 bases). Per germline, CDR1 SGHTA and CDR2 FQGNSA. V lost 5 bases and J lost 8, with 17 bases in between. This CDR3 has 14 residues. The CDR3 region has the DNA TGTGCCAGCAGCCTGCGGGGGCTCACAAGTACGCAGTATTTT. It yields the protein CASSLRGLTSTQYF.

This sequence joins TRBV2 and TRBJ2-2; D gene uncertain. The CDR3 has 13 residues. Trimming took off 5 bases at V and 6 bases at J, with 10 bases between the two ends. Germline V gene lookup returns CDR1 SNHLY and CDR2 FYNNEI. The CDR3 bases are TGTGCCAGCAGTAGAGAATCCGCCGGGGAGCTGTTTTTT. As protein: CASSRESAGELFF.

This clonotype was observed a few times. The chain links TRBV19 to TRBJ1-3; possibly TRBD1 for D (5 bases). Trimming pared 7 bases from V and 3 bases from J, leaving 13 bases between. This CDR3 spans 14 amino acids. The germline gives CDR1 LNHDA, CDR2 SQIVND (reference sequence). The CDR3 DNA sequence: TGTGCCAGTAAGAAGGGGACGTATGGAAACACCATATATTTT. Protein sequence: CASKKGTYGNTIYF.

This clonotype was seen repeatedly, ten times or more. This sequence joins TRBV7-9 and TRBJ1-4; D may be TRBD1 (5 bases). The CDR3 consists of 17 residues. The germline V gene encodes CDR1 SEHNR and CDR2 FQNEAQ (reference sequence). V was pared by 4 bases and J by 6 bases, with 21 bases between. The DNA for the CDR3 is TGTGCCAGCAGCTCCGGGCAGGGCGCCCTCCCTCATGAAAAACTGTTTTTT. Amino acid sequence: CASSSGQGALPHEKLFF.

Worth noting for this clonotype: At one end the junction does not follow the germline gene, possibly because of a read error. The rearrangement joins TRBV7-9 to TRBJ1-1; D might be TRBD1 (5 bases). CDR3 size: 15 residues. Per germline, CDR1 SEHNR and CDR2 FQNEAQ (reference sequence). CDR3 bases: TGTGCCAGCAGCCCGAAAAGGGAGGGGAACCCTGAAGCTTTCTTT. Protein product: CASSPKREGNPEAFF.

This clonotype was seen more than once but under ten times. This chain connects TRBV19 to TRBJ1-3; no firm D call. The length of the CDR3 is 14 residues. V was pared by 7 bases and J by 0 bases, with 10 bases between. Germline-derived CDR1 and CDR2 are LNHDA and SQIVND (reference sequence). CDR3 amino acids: CASMNSHSGNTIYF. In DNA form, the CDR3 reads TGTGCCAGTATGAACTCTCACTCTGGAAACACCATATATTTT.

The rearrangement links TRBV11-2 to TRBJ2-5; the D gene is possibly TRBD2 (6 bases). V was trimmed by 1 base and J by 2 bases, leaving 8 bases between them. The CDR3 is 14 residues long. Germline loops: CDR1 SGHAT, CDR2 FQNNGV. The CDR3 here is CASSLGSGQETQYF. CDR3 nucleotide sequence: TGTGCCAGCAGCTTAGGTAGCGGACAAGAGACCCAGTACTTC.

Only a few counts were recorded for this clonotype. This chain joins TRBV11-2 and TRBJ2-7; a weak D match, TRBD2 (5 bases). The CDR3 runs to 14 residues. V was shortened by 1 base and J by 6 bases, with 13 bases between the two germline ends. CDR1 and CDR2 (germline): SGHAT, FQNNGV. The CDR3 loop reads CASSLVRQSGEQYF. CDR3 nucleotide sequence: TGTGCCAGCAGCTTAGTGCGGCAAAGCGGCGAGCAGTACTTC.